These 2 T cell receptor beta chains were sequenced from one sample in a study of early T cells in non-severe SARS-CoV-2 infection. MiXCR, run by TCRdb on the 5' RACE reads, gives a single entry per CDR3 protein. The table has about 58,000 distinct CDR3 sequences, about 13% seen once. Material: whole blood. All receptors derive from an adult who was a healthcare worker with PCR-confirmed SARS-CoV-2 infection or an uninfected control (not recorded which).

The chain combines TRBV12-3 or TRBV12-4 with TRBJ1-5, with TRBD1 matching over 7 bases. The V gene end was trimmed by 4 bases and the J gene end by 3 bases; junction bases not matched to a gene: 3. The CDR3 runs 14 residues. This chain's CDR3 is CASSSTGINQPQHF. In DNA, the CDR3 is TGTGCCAGCAGTTCGACAGGGATCAATCAGCCCCAGCATTTT.

This clonotype occurred many times. The chain uses TRBV4-2 and TRBJ1-1; D gene ambiguous. The CDR3 runs 15 residues. Trimming pared 0 bases from V and 7 bases from J, leaving 15 bases between. Germline values: CDR1 LGHNA, CDR2 YNFKEQ. This CDR3 is CASSQDPRRSYEAFF. Here the CDR3 DNA reads TGTGCCAGCAGCCAAGATCCTCGAAGGAGCTATGAAGCTTTCTTT.